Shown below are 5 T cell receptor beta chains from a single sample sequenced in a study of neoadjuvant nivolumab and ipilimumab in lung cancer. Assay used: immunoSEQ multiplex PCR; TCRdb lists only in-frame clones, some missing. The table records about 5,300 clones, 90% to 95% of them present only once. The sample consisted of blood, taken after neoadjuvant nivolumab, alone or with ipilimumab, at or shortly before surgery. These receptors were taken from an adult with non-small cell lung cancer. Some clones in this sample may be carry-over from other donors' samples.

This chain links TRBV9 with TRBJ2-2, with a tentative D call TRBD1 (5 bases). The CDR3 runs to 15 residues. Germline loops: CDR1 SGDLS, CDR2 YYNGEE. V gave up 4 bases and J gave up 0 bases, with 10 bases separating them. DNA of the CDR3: TGTGCCAGCAGCCTCCAGGGAACGAACACCGGGGAGCTGTTTTTT. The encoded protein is CASSLQGTNTGELFF.

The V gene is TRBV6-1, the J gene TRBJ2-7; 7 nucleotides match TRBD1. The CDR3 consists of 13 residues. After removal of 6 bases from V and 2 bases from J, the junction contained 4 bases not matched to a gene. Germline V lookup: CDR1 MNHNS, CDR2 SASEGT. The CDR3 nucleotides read TGTGCCAGCAGAGGGACAGAAGCCTACGAGCAGTACTTC. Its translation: CASRGTEAYEQYF.

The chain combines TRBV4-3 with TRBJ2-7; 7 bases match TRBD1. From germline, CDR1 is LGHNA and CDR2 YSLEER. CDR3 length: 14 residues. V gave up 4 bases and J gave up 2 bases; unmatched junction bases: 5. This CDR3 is CASSLGQVPYEQYF. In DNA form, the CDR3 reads TGCGCCAGCAGCCTCGGACAGGTCCCCTACGAGCAGTACTTC.

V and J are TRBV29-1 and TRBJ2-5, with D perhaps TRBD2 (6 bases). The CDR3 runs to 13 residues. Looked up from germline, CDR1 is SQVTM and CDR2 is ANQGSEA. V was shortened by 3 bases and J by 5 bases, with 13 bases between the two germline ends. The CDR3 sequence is CSVDVPGGETQYF. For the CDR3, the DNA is TGCAGCGTTGATGTCCCTGGAGGGGAGACCCAGTACTTC.

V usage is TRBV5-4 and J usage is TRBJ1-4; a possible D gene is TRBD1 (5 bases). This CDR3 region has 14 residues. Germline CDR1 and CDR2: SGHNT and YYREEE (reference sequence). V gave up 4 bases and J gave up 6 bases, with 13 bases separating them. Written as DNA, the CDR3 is TGTGCCAGCAGCCCGGGGCTCCGAGATGAAAAACTGTTTTTT. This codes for CASSPGLRDEKLFF.